This T cell receptor (beta chain) was sequenced for a study of T cell repertoires in cytomegalovirus infection. TCRdb independently ran MiXCR on the reads; one entry per CDR3 protein. The table lists some 240,000 distinct CDR3 sequences, about a sixth of them singletons. Germline V gene sequence: CDR1 SEHNR, CDR2 FQNEAQ (reference sequence). Trimming removed 1 base at V and 3 bases at J, with 10 bases between. This CDR3 has 14 amino acids. This clonotype has only a few counts. The source of this sequence is a human donor in good health (CMV status not recorded). Some clones in this sample may be carry-over from other donors' samples. What was sequenced was CD8+ T cells from PBMCs. This rearrangement joins TRBV7-9 to TRBJ2-7; no definite D call. The CDR3 nucleotides are TGTGCCAGCAGCTTAGGCGAAGGGCTCTACGAGCAGTACTTC. This translates into CASSLGEGLYEQYF.